These 9 T cell receptor beta chains came from one sample sequenced in a study of cytomegalovirus exposure and HLA in healthy donors. Method: immunoSEQ multiplex PCR; TCRdb's copy keeps in-frame clones and lacks some. The repertoire consists of approximately 100,000 clones, with about 94% occurring once and the leading ten covering 1.1%. Specimen: PBMCs. The receptors were gathered from a woman in her 30s in good health and CMV-seropositive.

J is TRBJ1-1 and V is TRBV19; no clear D gene. The CDR3 sequence is 14 residues long. V dropped 7 bases and J dropped 0 bases, with 12 bases sitting between them. Per the germline V gene, CDR1 is LNHDA and CDR2 is SQIVND (reference sequence). DNA for the CDR3: TGTGCCAGTAAGCCCAGGTTCATGAACACTGAAGCTTTCTTT. It specifies CASKPRFMNTEAFF.

This chain uses TRBV5-4 with TRBJ1-3, with no clear D. V was pared by 0 bases and J by 5 bases, with 9 bases between. CDR1 is SGHNT, CDR2 YYREEE, per germline (reference sequence). The CDR3 covers 14 residues. The CDR3 coding sequence is TGTGCCAGCAGCTTGGTCGGGGAACGAAACACCATATATTTT. It is translated as CASSLVGERNTIYF.

The V gene is TRBV19, the J gene TRBJ1-2; no reliable D call. CDR3 length: 14 residues. In germline, CDR1 is LNHDA, CDR2 SQIVND (reference sequence). The V end lost 4 bases, the J end lost 3 bases, and 12 bases lay between the germline ends. CDR3: CASSTRGRDYGYTF. For the CDR3, the DNA is TGTGCCAGTAGTACCCGCGGGAGGGACTATGGCTACACCTTC. The entire variable domain, with the rest obtained from reference TRBV19 and TRBJ1-2, is as follows: DGGITQSPKYLFRKEGQNVTLSCEQNLNHDAMYWYRQDPGQGLRLIYYSQIVNDFQKGDIAEGYSVSREKKESFPLTVTSAQKNPTAFYLCASSTRGRDYGYTFGSGTRLTVV.

This chain uses TRBV4-3 with TRBJ1-3, with D possibly matching TRBD1 (5 bases). With 3 bases removed from V and 1 base from J, the gap between germline ends came to 7 bases. Germline lookup yields CDR1 LGHNA and CDR2 YSLEER. CDR3 length equals 14 residues. The chain's CDR3 is CASSHQGSGNTIYF. The DNA of the CDR3 is TGCGCCAGCAGCCACCAGGGTTCTGGAAACACCATATATTTT.

The gene calls are TRBV5-5 and TRBJ2-2; TRBD1 might be the D (6 bases). Germline-derived CDR1 and CDR2 are SGHKS and YYEKEE (reference sequence). The CDR3 loop spans 16 amino acids. V was pared by 4 bases and J by 6 bases, with 19 bases between. CDR3 nucleotide sequence: TGTGCCAGCAGCAATCTGGGGCAGGGGAAGGCCGGGGAGCTGTTTTTT. This sequence encodes CASSNLGQGKAGELFF. The whole variable domain, remainder taken from reference TRBV5-5 and TRBJ2-2, is DAGVTQSPTHLIKTRGQQVTLRCSPISGHKSVSWYQQVLGQGPQFIFQYYEKEERGRGNFPDRFSARQFPNYSSELNVNALLLGDSALYLCASSNLGQGKAGELFFGEGSRLTVL.

The chain employs TRBV7-8 and TRBJ2-3; 13 nucleotides agree with TRBD2. CDR1 and CDR2 (germline): SGHVS, FQNEAQ. Trimming at V came to 5 bases and at J to 4 bases, leaving 9 bases not matched to a gene. The CDR3 sequence is 17 residues long. The CDR3 here is CASSLRLAGGRADTQYF. The CDR3 DNA sequence: TGTGCCAGCAGCCTAAGACTAGCGGGAGGCCGCGCAGATACGCAGTATTTT.

The chain links TRBV27 to TRBJ2-4; 8 bases map to TRBD2. Germline CDR1 MNHEY, CDR2 SMNVEV (reference sequence). The CDR3 spans 16 residues. V dropped 3 bases and J dropped 10; count of bases not matched to a gene: 14. The CDR3 coding sequence is TGTGCCAGCAGTTTCTCAGGGACTAGACGACAAGGGATTCAGTACTTC. It yields the protein CASSFSGTRRQGIQYF.

V gene TRBV16 combines with J gene TRBJ2-1; the match to TRBD1 covers 7 bases. With V trimmed by 5 bases and J by 2 bases, 6 bases remained unmatched. CDR3 length: 15 amino acids. From germline, CDR1 is KGHSY and CDR2 FQNENV. CDR3 in DNA: TGTGCCAGCAGCGGGGGACAGTATACCTACAATGAGCAGTTCTTC. This translates into CASSGGQYTYNEQFF.

This rearrangement joins TRBV19 to TRBJ2-1, with D hard to call. CDR3 length: 14 residues. CDR1 is LNHDA and CDR2 is SQIVND in the germline V gene (reference sequence). The V gene lost 2 bases and the J gene lost 10 bases, with 15 bases spanning the gap. The chain's CDR3 is CASSIRSGLNEQFF. As DNA, the CDR3 is TGTGCCAGTAGTATAAGGTCAGGTCTGAACGAGCAGTTCTTC.